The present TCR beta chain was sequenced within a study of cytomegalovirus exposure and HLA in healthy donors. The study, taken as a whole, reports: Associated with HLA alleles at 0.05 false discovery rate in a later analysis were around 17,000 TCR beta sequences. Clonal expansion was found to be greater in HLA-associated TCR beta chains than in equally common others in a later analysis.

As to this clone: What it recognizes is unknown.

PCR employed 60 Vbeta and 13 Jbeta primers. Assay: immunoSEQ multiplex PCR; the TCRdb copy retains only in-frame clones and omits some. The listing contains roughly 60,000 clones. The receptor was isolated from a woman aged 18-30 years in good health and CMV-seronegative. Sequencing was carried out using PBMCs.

CDR3 coding DNA: TGTGCCAGCAGCTTAGCGGAGGACAGCTCCTACGAGCAGTACTTC. Protein product: CASSLAEDSSYEQYF. The chain combines TRBV7-9 with TRBJ2-7; TRBD1 might be the D (6 bases). The length of the CDR3 is 15 residues. Trimming shortened V by 0 bases and J by 0 bases, and 9 bases separated the two germline ends. Germline assignment: CDR1 SEHNR and CDR2 FQNEAQ (reference sequence).